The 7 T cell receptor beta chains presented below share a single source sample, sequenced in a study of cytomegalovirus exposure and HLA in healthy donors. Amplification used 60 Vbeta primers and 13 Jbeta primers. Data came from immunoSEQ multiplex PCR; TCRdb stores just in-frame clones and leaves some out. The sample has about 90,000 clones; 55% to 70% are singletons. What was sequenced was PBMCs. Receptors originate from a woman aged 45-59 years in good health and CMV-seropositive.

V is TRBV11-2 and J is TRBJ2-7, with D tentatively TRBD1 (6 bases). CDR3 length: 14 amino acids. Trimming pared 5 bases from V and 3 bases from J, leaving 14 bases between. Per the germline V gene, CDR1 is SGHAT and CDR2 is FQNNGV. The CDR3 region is CASSQRLQGYEQYF. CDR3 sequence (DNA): TGTGCCAGCAGCCAACGACTACAGGGCTACGAGCAGTACTTC.

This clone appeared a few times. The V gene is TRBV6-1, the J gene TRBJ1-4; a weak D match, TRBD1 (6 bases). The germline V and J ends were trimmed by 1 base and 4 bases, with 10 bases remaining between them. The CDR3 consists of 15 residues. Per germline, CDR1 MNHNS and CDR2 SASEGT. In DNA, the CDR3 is TGTGCCAGCAGTGAAGGCTGGGGGCGTAATGAAAAACTGTTTTTT. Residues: CASSEGWGRNEKLFF.

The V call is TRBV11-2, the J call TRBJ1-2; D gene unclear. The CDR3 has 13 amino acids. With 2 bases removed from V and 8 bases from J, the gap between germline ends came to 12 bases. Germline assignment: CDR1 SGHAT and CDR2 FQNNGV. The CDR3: CASSLFAGYGYTF. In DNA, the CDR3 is TGTGCCAGCAGCTTATTCGCAGGATACGGCTACACCTTC.

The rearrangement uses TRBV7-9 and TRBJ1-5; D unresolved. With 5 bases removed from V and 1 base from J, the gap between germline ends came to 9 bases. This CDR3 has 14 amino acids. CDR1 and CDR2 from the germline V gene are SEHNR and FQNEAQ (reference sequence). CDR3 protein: CASSRTGSNQPQHF. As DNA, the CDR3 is TGTGCCAGCAGCCGGACTGGGAGCAATCAGCCCCAGCATTTT.

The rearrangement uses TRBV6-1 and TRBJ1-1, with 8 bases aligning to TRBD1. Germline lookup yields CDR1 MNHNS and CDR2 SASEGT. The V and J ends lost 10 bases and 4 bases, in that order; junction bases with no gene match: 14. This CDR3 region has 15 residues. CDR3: CATGWDETGGTEAFF. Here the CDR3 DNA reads TGTGCCACTGGATGGGATGAAACAGGGGGCACTGAAGCTTTCTTT.

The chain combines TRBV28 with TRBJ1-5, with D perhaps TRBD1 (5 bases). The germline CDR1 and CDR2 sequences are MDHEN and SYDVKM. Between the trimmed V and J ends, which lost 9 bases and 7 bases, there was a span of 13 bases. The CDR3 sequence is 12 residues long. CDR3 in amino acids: CASSGGGQPQHF. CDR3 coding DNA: TGTGCCAGTTCGGGGGGTGGACAGCCCCAGCATTTT. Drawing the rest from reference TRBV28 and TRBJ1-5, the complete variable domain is DVKVTQSSRYLVKRTGEKVFLECVQDMDHENMFWYRQDPGLGLRLIYFSYDVKMKEKGDIPEGYSVSREKKERFSLILESASTNQTSMYLCASSGGGQPQHFGDGTRLSIL.

This CDR3 is CAWSKLANSYNEQFF. CDR3 DNA sequence: TGTGCCTGGAGTAAACTAGCGAACTCCTACAATGAGCAGTTCTTC. The rearrangement joins TRBV30 to TRBJ2-1; TRBD2 matches 7 bases. The CDR3 consists of 15 residues. Trimming cost V 2 bases and J 0 bases; bases outside gene matches: 4. The germline V gene encodes CDR1 GTSNPN and CDR2 SVGIG (reference sequence). The full variable domain, completed using reference TRBV30 and TRBJ2-1, is SQTIHQWPATLVQPVGSPLSLECTVEGTSNPNLYWYRQAAGRGLQLLFYSVGIGQISSEVPQNLSASRPQDRQFILSSKKLLLSDSGFYLCAWSKLANSYNEQFFGPGTRLTVL.